A selection of T cell receptor beta chains follows, all from one sample in a study of Ad26.COV2.S vaccination and SARS-CoV-2 variants. Assay: immunoSEQ multiplex PCR; the TCRdb copy retains only in-frame clones and omits some. Found here are about 480,000 clones, 87% of them singletons; the top ten hold around 13%. The source material was peripheral blood, sampled in a trial of Ad26.COV2.S vaccine versus placebo. All receptors derive from a person between 18 and 59 years old who received the Ad26.COV2.S COVID-19 vaccine or a placebo. The CDR3 runs from the conserved cysteine through the conserved F or W. The order of the fields is CDR3 DNA, CDR3 protein, J gene, CDR3 length, V gene, D gene, clone size. A D gene is named only where the DNA matches it firmly. The size entry is marked missing in some rows and otherwise reads once, few, many or a size class.

DNA: TGCGCCAGCAGTGACCCCGGGCCGATAAAGGGCAATGAGCAGTTCTTC; CDR3: CASSDPGPIKGNEQFF; J: TRBJ2-1; length: 16; V: TRBV10-1; D: .; size: .
DNA: TGTGCCAGCAGCCAAGACATATCCCTTTGGGGCTACACCTTC; CDR3: CASSQDISLWGYTF; J: TRBJ1-2; length: 14; V: TRBV3-1/TRBV3-2; D: .; size: .
DNA: TGTGCCAGCAGTATGGGACAGACCTACGAGCAGTACTTC; CDR3: CASSMGQTYEQYF; J: TRBJ2-7; length: 13; V: TRBV12-3/TRBV12-4; D: TRBD1; size: .
DNA: TGTGCCATCAGTGAGCCCAGGACAGCCTATGGCTACACCTTC; CDR3: CAISEPRTAYGYTF; J: TRBJ1-2; length: 14; V: TRBV10-3; D: .; size: few
DNA: TGTGCCAGTAGTATAATCCCGAGATCTTCAGGGGACACCATATATTTT; CDR3: CASSIIPRSSGDTIYF; J: TRBJ1-3; length: 16; V: TRBV19; D: .; size: .
DNA: TGTGCCAGCAGTCGAGTGAGCTATGGCTACACCTTC; CDR3: CASSRVSYGYTF; J: TRBJ1-2; length: 12; V: TRBV2; D: .; size: .
DNA: TGTGCCACCTTTGCCGGGACAGCCACCTACGAGCAGTACTTC; CDR3: CATFAGTATYEQYF; J: TRBJ2-7; length: 14; V: TRBV10-3; D: TRBD1; size: .
DNA: TGTGCCAGCAGGGGCAGGGGCTACGAGCAGTACTTC; CDR3: CASRGRGYEQYF; J: TRBJ2-7; length: 12; V: TRBV2; D: .; size: .
DNA: TGTGCCAGCAGCTTAGCAACCTACAATGAGCAGTTCTTC; CDR3: CASSLATYNEQFF; J: TRBJ2-1; length: 13; V: TRBV13; D: .; size: .
DNA: TGTGCCTGGAGTGAGCAGTTTACTAACTATGGCTACACCTTC; CDR3: CAWSEQFTNYGYTF; J: TRBJ1-2; length: 14; V: TRBV30; D: .; size: once
DNA: TGTGCCAGCAGCTTAGGGTTCCCAGCGAAAGCTTTCTTT; CDR3: CASSLGFPAKAFF; J: TRBJ1-1; length: 13; V: TRBV7-2; D: .; size: few
DNA: TGCGCCAGCAGCCCTGACCCCGGGACACATAACAATGAGCAGTTCTTC; CDR3: CASSPDPGTHNNEQFF; J: TRBJ2-1; length: 16; V: TRBV5-1; D: .; size: .
DNA: TGTGCCAGCAGTTTCCTCACGACTAGCGGGAGGGCCCTCTACGAGCAGTACTTC; CDR3: CASSFLTTSGRALYEQYF; J: TRBJ2-7; length: 18; V: TRBV28; D: TRBD2; size: .
DNA: TGTGCCACCACCATACAGGGCGACTATGGCTACACCTTC; CDR3: CATTIQGDYGYTF; J: TRBJ1-2; length: 13; V: TRBV18; D: .; size: .
DNA: TGTGCCAGTAGTATGGTTAGCCCTGGGGCCAACGTCCTGACTTTC; CDR3: CASSMVSPGANVLTF; J: TRBJ2-6; length: 15; V: TRBV19; D: .; size: once
DNA: TGTGCCAGCAGTGAAAGAGGGGGTATTCAGCCCCAGCATTTT; CDR3: CASSERGGIQPQHF; J: TRBJ1-5; length: 14; V: TRBV6-1; D: .; size: .
DNA: TGTGCCTGGACCCCCACAGGGGGGAGTGAAGCTTTCTTT; CDR3: CAWTPTGGSEAFF; J: TRBJ1-1; length: 13; V: TRBV30; D: TRBD1; size: .
DNA: TGTGCCACCTCACCGCCGGGGGGACGTGTTCGTGAGACCCAGTACTTC; CDR3: CATSPPGGRVRETQYF; J: TRBJ2-5; length: 16; V: TRBV27; D: TRBD2; size: .
DNA: TGTGCCAGCAGTTACTGGGGGGCGCGCTCCTACAATGAGCAGTTCTTC; CDR3: CASSYWGARSYNEQFF; J: TRBJ2-1; length: 16; V: TRBV6-5; D: .; size: .
DNA: TGTGCCAGCAGCTGGACCGCCGATCAGCCCCAGCATTTT; CDR3: CASSWTADQPQHF; J: TRBJ1-5; length: 13; V: TRBV12-3/TRBV12-4; D: .; size: .
DNA: TGTGCCAGCAGCTTTTCCAGGGATGGCTACACCTTC; CDR3: CASSFSRDGYTF; J: TRBJ1-2; length: 12; V: TRBV7-2; D: .; size: .
DNA: TGTGCCATCAGTGAGAGGATAGCGGGAGATCCGACCGCCAAAAACATTCAGTACTTC; CDR3: CAISERIAGDPTAKNIQYF; J: TRBJ2-4; length: 19; V: TRBV10-3; D: TRBD2; size: .
DNA: TGTGCCAGCAGTGAATCTGGAGGATACAATCAGCCCCAGCATTTT; CDR3: CASSESGGYNQPQHF; J: TRBJ1-5; length: 15; V: TRBV6-1; D: .; size: .
DNA: TGTGCCAGCAGTCCCCAATCTAGCGGCACAGATACGCAGTATTTT; CDR3: CASSPQSSGTDTQYF; J: TRBJ2-3; length: 15; V: TRBV28; D: .; size: .
DNA: TGTGCCAGCAGCTTAAGGGCTTTCGGGGAGCTGTTTTTT; CDR3: CASSLRAFGELFF; J: TRBJ2-2; length: 13; V: TRBV7-3; D: .; size: many
DNA: TGTGCCAGTAGCCAGGTCAGGGGAACTGAAGCTTTCTTT; CDR3: CASSQVRGTEAFF; J: TRBJ1-1; length: 13; V: TRBV19; D: .; size: .
DNA: TGTGCCAGCAGCCAAAAAGACGGGAGAGAGCAGTACTTC; CDR3: CASSQKDGREQYF; J: TRBJ2-7; length: 13; V: TRBV5-6; D: .; size: .
DNA: TGTGCCAGCAGTACGAAGGGAGCCGGGACAGGGGTCCGCGGCTACACCTTC; CDR3: CASSTKGAGTGVRGYTF; J: TRBJ1-2; length: 17; V: TRBV27; D: TRBD1; size: .
DNA: TGTGCCAGCAGCCCGCCGGGACGGATTAATTCACCCCTCCACTTT; CDR3: CASSPPGRINSPLHF; J: TRBJ1-6; length: 15; V: TRBV21-1; D: .; size: .
DNA: TGTGCCAGCAGCCTAGGGACAGGGAACACCGGGGAGCTGTTTTTT; CDR3: CASSLGTGNTGELFF; J: TRBJ2-2; length: 15; V: TRBV7-2; D: TRBD1; size: .
DNA: TGTGCCAGCAGTCCTCGGGACAGGGGTAATGAAAAACTGTTTTTT; CDR3: CASSPRDRGNEKLFF; J: TRBJ1-4; length: 15; V: TRBV28; D: TRBD1; size: .
DNA: TGTGCCAGCAGCGTACTAGCGGGTAGCGGATTCCCCGGGGATGAGCAGTTCTTC; CDR3: CASSVLAGSGFPGDEQFF; J: TRBJ2-1; length: 18; V: TRBV9; D: TRBD2; size: .
DNA: TGTGCCAGCAGCGTAGGGGTAGCGGGAGCGGGGTGGAGCTCCTACAATGAGCAGTTCTTC; CDR3: CASSVGVAGAGWSSYNEQFF; J: TRBJ2-1; length: 20; V: TRBV9; D: TRBD2; size: .
DNA: TGTGCCAGCAGACAGGGTACCTATAATTCACCCCTCCACTTT; CDR3: CASRQGTYNSPLHF; J: TRBJ1-6; length: 14; V: TRBV6-5; D: .; size: .
DNA: TGTGCCAGCAGCCCAGGCTCGCGGGTTGGCTACACCTTC; CDR3: CASSPGSRVGYTF; J: TRBJ1-2; length: 13; V: TRBV7-3; D: .; size: .
DNA: TGTGCCAGCAGGAATCGACGGACTGAAGCTTTCTTT; CDR3: CASRNRRTEAFF; J: TRBJ1-1; length: 12; V: TRBV6-5; D: .; size: .
DNA: TGTGCCGCCGGCCCGGCCGGGTACAATCAGCCCCAGCATTTT; CDR3: CAAGPAGYNQPQHF; J: TRBJ1-5; length: 14; V: TRBV24-1; D: .; size: .
DNA: TGTGCCAGCAGTTTTTGGGAGGTCGGTAGCAATCAGCCCCAGCATTTT; CDR3: CASSFWEVGSNQPQHF; J: TRBJ1-5; length: 16; V: TRBV28; D: .; size: .
DNA: TGTGCCAGCAGCGTAGTGTCCGAGCAGTACTTC; CDR3: CASSVVSEQYF; J: TRBJ2-7; length: 11; V: TRBV9; D: .; size: once
DNA: TGTGCCAGCAGTTCGGGAGAGGGAGGGAACTATGGCTACACCTTC; CDR3: CASSSGEGGNYGYTF; J: TRBJ1-2; length: 15; V: TRBV27; D: .; size: .
DNA: TGTGCCAGCAGCGTATACAATGAGCAGTTCTTC; CDR3: CASSVYNEQFF; J: TRBJ2-1; length: 11; V: TRBV9; D: .; size: .